Ten or more counts support the clone carrying this T cell receptor beta chain. TCRdb reprocessed the reads via MiXCR and lists one record per CDR3 protein. This sample has under 250,000 distinct CDR3 sequences; less than 35% occur once, and the top ten carry roughly 7%. The entry originates in a study of kidney transplant recipient with SARS-CoV-2 infection. This CDR3 contains 17 residues. Deletions cut 4 bases from V and 4 bases from J, with 22 bases between. The chain carries TRBV12-3 or TRBV12-4 and TRBJ1-2; no reliable D call. Here the sequenced sample was a blood sample, taken at baseline and on day 111 from a kidney transplant recipient. This clonotype originated in a young adult male patient who had COVID-19 and was a kidney transplant recipient. Some of these T cells may belong to the graft donor. CDR3 loop: CASSSNVSFRKTYGYTF. In DNA form, the CDR3 reads TGTGCCAGCAGTTCAAACGTCAGCTTCCGAAAGACCTATGGCTACACCTTC.